The present T cell receptor (beta chain) was sequenced within a study of beta chain features in type 1 diabetes. Study-level information: Patients looked much like healthy donors when it came to age, gender and cell yields. Points from the study as a whole: It was not settled here whether HLA type affects TCRB rearrangement. There were fewer insertions and more deletions at the VDJ junctions of type 1 diabetes patients.

Reverse transcription of all isolated RNA meant that expressed TCRB transcripts were sequenced. The protocol was immunoSEQ multiplex PCR, while the TCRdb copy is restricted to in-frame clones and leaves out a portion. The sample includes hundreds of thousands of clones, around a sixth seen only once; the top ten take about 0.025%. The CDR3 runs 15 residues. The V gene lost 2 bases and the J gene lost 4 bases, with 14 bases spanning the gap. Germline loops: CDR1 LGHNA, CDR2 YSLEER. Stem cell-like memory, regulatory, central memory and naive CD4+ cells were sorted via CD45RO/CCR7/CD25/CD127/CD95/CD27. There are a few counts of this clone. The antigen is unknown.

The sample consisted of naive CD4+ T cells from blood. The chain has TRBV4-3 and TRBJ1-2; D uncertain. The origin of this receptor is a woman aged 18-29 years in good health. The CDR3 loop is CASSQQARVGYGYTF. For the CDR3, the DNA is TGCGCCAGCAGCCAACAGGCACGGGTGGGCTATGGCTACACCTTC.